A selection of T cell receptor beta chains follows, all from one sample in a study of T-cell reconstitution after alpha-beta-depleted transplantation in children. TCRdb re-called the PCR reads through MiXCR, storing one row per CDR3 protein. The data show roughly 670,000 distinct CDR3 sequences, 10% to 15% seen once. The sequences come from PBMCs, collected before TCRalphabeta/CD19-depleted stem cell transplant. The receptor set was obtained from a girl aged 2-15 years with congenital amegakaryocytic thrombocytopenia, due to receive a stem cell transplant. The conserved cysteine and the conserved F or W are not part of the CDR3 here. Clone sizes are given selectively: once, few, many, or a class where the clone is expanded.

j_gene	abundance	v_gene	CDR3aa
TRBJ1-1	many	TRBV6-5	ASSYDTGTNTEAF
TRBJ2-7	few	TRBV20-1	SGEVGSAPYEQY
TRBJ2-7	-	TRBV3-1	ASSPTGAGDEQY
TRBJ1-1	few	TRBV30	AWAPGHWGGEAF
TRBJ2-2	-	TRBV5-1	ASSLVVREAGELF
TRBJ2-7	-	TRBV7-8	ASSSRTSGFPATYEQY
TRBJ2-1	few	TRBV7-9	ASTHGQGPYNEQF
TRBJ2-2	-	TRBV5-5	ASSRYDTGELF
TRBJ2-1	many	TRBV12-3/TRBV12-4	ASSRLAGHNEQF
TRBJ1-4	few	TRBV5-1	ASSLGGGQAAATNEKLF
TRBJ1-5	many	TRBV5-6	ASSHGSDPKPQH
TRBJ2-3	-	TRBV4-1	ASSLLTSGRRDTQY
TRBJ2-2	few	TRBV4-1	ASSQDGPAWSTGELF
TRBJ2-3	few	TRBV28	ASAHRDTQY
TRBJ2-7	-	TRBV6-1	ASSLSPGTEAYEQY
TRBJ1-3	-	TRBV18	ASSPPALVGNTIY
TRBJ2-7	few	TRBV3-1	ASSRDRGFEQY
TRBJ2-5	-	TRBV5-1	ASRAGFDAETQN
TRBJ2-3	many	TRBV27	ASSFGLAGRTLGSDTQY
TRBJ1-5	few	TRBV19	ASSLIRGGKGNQPQH